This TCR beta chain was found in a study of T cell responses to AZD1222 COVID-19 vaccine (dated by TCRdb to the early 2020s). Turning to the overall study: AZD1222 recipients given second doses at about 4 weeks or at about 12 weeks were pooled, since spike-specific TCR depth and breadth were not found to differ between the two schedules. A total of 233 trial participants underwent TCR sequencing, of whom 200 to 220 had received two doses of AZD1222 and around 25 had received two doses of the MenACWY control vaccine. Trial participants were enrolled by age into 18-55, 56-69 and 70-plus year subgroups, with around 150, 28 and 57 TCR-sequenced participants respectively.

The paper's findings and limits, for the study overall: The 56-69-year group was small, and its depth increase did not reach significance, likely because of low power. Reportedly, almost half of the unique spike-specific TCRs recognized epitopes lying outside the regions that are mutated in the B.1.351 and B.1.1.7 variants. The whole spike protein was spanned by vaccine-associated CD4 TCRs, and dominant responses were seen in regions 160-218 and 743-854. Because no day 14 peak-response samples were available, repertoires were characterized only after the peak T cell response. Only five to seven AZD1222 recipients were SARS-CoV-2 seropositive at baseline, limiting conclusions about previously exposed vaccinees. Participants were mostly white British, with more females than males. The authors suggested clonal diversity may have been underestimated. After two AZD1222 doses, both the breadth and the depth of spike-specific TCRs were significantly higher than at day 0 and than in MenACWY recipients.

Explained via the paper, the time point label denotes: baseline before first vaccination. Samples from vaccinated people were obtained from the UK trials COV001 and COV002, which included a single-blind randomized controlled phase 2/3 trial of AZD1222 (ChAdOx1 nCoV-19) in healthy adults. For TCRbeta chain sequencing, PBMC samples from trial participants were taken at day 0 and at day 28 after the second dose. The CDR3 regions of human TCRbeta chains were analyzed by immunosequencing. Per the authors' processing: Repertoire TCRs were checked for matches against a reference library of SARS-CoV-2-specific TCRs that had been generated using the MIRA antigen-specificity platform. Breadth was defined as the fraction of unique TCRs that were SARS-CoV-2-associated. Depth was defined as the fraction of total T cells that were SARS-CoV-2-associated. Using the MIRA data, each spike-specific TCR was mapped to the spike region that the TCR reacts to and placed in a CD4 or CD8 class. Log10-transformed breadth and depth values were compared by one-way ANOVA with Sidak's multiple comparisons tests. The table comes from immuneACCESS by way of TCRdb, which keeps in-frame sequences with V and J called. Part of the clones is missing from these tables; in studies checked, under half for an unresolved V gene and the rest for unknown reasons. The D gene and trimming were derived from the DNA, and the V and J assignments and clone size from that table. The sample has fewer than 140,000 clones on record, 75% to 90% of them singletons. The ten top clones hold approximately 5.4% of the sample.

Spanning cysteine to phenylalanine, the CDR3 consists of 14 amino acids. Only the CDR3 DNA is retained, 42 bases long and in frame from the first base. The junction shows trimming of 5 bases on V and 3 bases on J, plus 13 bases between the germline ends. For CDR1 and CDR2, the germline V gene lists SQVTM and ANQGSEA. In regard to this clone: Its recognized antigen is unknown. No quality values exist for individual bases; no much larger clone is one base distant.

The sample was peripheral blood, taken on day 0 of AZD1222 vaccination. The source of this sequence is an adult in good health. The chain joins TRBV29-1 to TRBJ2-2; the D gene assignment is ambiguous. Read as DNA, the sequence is TGCAGCGTTCTCTCTCCGGACGACACCGGGGAGCTGTTTTTT. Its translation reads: CSVLSPDDTGELFF.